The 17 T cell receptor beta chains presented below share a single source sample, sequenced in a study of T cells after yellow fever vaccination (dated by TCRdb to the late 2010s). Receptor amplification or capture employed 5' RACE. Sequencing relied on an Illumina HiSeq 2500. TCRdb itself trimmed the public reads at Q25 with fastp, ran MiXCR and retained productive beta chains. CDR3 protein duplicates are merged, each entry listing the most common genes and DNA. A total of 200,000 to 300,000 distinct CDR3 sequences appear in this sample, 10% to 15% of them only once. About 0.51% of the sample is taken by the ten largest. The intended sense of this specimen's treatment or condition label: live attenuated yellow fever vaccine strain. The specimen was CD4+ T cells sorted from PBMCs, collected 45 days after the yellow fever booster vaccination. The source is a man aged 25 to 40 who received the YFV17D yellow fever vaccine.

This chain joins TRBV29-1 and TRBJ2-7; 8 bases agree with TRBD1. The CDR3 extends over 12 amino acids. V was pared by 4 bases and J by 7 bases, with 6 bases of the junction left unmatched. Germline V CDR1 and CDR2: SQVTM, ANQGSEA. This CDR3 reads CSVARTGYEQYF. The CDR3 coding sequence is TGCAGCGTTGCCCGGACAGGGTATGAGCAGTACTTC.

This sequence joins TRBV7-2 and TRBJ2-5; D is undetermined. Germline-derived CDR1 and CDR2 are SGHTA and FQGNSA. The CDR3 sequence is 11 residues long. The V end lost 6 bases, the J end lost 5 bases, and 7 bases lay between the germline ends. The CDR3 loop reads CASSWLETQYF. CDR3 coding DNA: TGTGCCAGCAGTTGGTTGGAGACCCAGTACTTC. The complete variable domain, with remaining parts taken from reference TRBV7-2 and TRBJ2-5, reads GAGVSQSPSNKVTEKGKDVELRCDPISGHTALYWYRQSLGQGLEFLIYFQGNSAPDKSGLPSDRFSAERTGGSVSTLTIQRTQQEDSAVYLCASSWLETQYFGPGTRLLVL.

The sample holds a few counts of this clonotype. This chain joins TRBV27 and TRBJ2-1; perhaps TRBD1 as D (5 bases). The CDR3 totals 14 residues. Trimming took off 3 bases at V and 8 bases at J, with 14 bases between the two ends. Per the germline V gene, CDR1 is MNHEY and CDR2 is SMNVEV (reference sequence). This chain's CDR3 is CASSFIGRAYEQFF. As DNA, the CDR3 is TGTGCCAGCAGTTTTATCGGCAGGGCCTATGAGCAGTTCTTC.

V is TRBV28 and J is TRBJ2-1; D remains unclear. Between the trimmed V and J ends, which lost 6 bases and 1 base, there was a span of 13 bases. The germline CDR1 and CDR2 sequences are MDHEN and SYDVKM. This CDR3 has 15 amino acids. The DNA for the CDR3 is TGTGCCAGCAGCTCCAGGCTCGATTCCTACAATGAGCAGTTCTTC. Amino acid sequence: CASSSRLDSYNEQFF.

The chain links TRBV7-8 to TRBJ2-7; 7 nucleotides align to TRBD2. Germline assignment: CDR1 SGHVS and CDR2 FQNEAQ. V was pared by 0 bases and J by 4 bases, with 6 bases of the junction left unmatched. The CDR3 covers 15 residues. CDR3 region: CASSLAGGFIYEQYF. The CDR3 bases are TGTGCCAGCAGCTTAGCGGGAGGGTTTATATACGAGCAGTACTTC. The full variable domain, with the rest looked up from reference TRBV7-8 and TRBJ2-7, is GAGVSQSPRYKVAKRGQDVALRCDPISGHVSLFWYQQALGQGPEFLTYFQNEAQLDKSGLPSDRFFAERPEGSVSTLKIQRTQQEDSAVYLCASSLAGGFIYEQYFGPGTRLTVT.

This sequence joins TRBV19 and TRBJ1-2, with D maybe TRBD1 (5 bases). Per the germline V gene, CDR1 is LNHDA and CDR2 is SQIVND (reference sequence). The CDR3 has 13 residues. The V and J ends lost 3 bases and 4 bases respectively, with 9 bases between them. Here the CDR3 DNA reads TGTGCCAGTAGTATGCCAGGGACCTATGGCTACACCTTC. This codes for CASSMPGTYGYTF.

The genes are TRBV7-2 and TRBJ2-1; D unresolved. The CDR3 has 14 amino acids. Trimming took off 5 bases at V and 10 bases at J, with 18 bases between the two ends. The germline V gene encodes CDR1 SGHTA and CDR2 FQGNSA. CDR3 residues: CASSRKTGTGEQFF. The CDR3 coding sequence is TGTGCCAGCAGCCGAAAGACCGGTACGGGCGAGCAGTTCTTC.

In this sample, this clonotype turned up a few times. J is TRBJ2-1 and V is TRBV5-1; D remains ambiguous. The CDR3 totals 15 residues. From germline, CDR1 is SGHRS and CDR2 YFSETQ. Deletions cut 0 bases from V and 0 bases from J, with 7 bases between. The CDR3 DNA follows: TGCGCCAGCAGCTTGGAGTACACCTCCTACAATGAGCAGTTCTTC. Translating it yields CASSLEYTSYNEQFF.

V and J are TRBV9 and TRBJ2-1; tentative D call: TRBD2 (6 bases). Germline lookup yields CDR1 SGDLS and CDR2 YYNGEE. V dropped 4 bases and J dropped 10 bases, with 18 bases sitting between them. This CDR3 is 14 amino acids long. The chain's CDR3 is CASSTYLLAQEQFF. Here the CDR3 DNA reads TGTGCCAGCAGCACCTACCTCCTAGCGCAGGAGCAGTTCTTC.

The sample holds many counts of this clonotype. The chain joins TRBV6-1 to TRBJ2-7, with D maybe TRBD2 (6 bases). Germline CDR1 MNHNS, CDR2 SASEGT. The CDR3 extends over 14 amino acids. Trimming pared 6 bases from V and 3 bases from J, leaving 15 bases between. This CDR3 reads CASSSSAGFYEQYF. DNA for the CDR3: TGTGCCAGCAGCTCTTCCGCGGGGTTCTACGAGCAGTACTTC.

CDR3 DNA: TGTGCGGGGAAGACGGGTAATCAGCCCCAGCATTTT. It is translated as CAGKTGNQPQHF. The rearrangement uses TRBV19 and TRBJ1-5; D is uncertain. CDR1 is LNHDA, CDR2 SQIVND, per germline (reference sequence). The CDR3 covers 12 residues. Variable domain in full (rest from reference TRBV19 and TRBJ1-5): DGGITQSPKYLFRKEGQNVTLSCEQNLNHDAMYWYRQDPGQGLRLIYYSQIVNDFQKGDIAEGYSVSREKKESFPLTVTSAQKNPTAFYLCAGKTGNQPQHFGDGTRLSIL.

The table lists this clonotype with a few counts. The genes are TRBV10-3 and TRBJ2-1, with a weak D call TRBD2 (6 bases). The germline V and J ends were trimmed by 11 bases and 4 bases, with 21 bases remaining between them. CDR3 length: 15 amino acids. In germline, CDR1 is ENHRY, CDR2 SYGVKD. The CDR3 bases are TGTGCCTCCGGGGGTAGCGGAATCGGTTACAATGAGCAGTTCTTC. Translating gives CASGGSGIGYNEQFF.

The chain is built from TRBV20-1 and TRBJ2-3; TRBD2 aligns across 13 bases. Germline V gene lookup returns CDR1 DFQATT and CDR2 SNEGSKA (reference sequence). The CDR3 extends over 17 amino acids. The V gene end was trimmed by 3 bases and the J gene end by 3 bases; junction bases not matched to a gene: 9. In nucleotides, the CDR3 is TGCAGTGCTAGGTCACTGGGACTAGCGGGAAGAACAGATACGCAGTATTTT. It is translated as CSARSLGLAGRTDTQYF.

This rearrangement joins TRBV5-4 to TRBJ1-1, with D hard to call. Germline CDR1 and CDR2: SGHNT and YYREEE (reference sequence). The CDR3 is 12 residues long. With 3 bases removed from V and 7 bases from J, the gap between germline ends came to 10 bases. CDR3 in amino acids: CASSSSKVEAFF. DNA of the CDR3: TGTGCCAGCAGCTCCTCTAAGGTTGAAGCTTTCTTT.

This sequence joins TRBV20-1 and TRBJ2-7; weak D call: TRBD2 (6 bases). The CDR3 sequence is 16 residues long. The germline gives CDR1 DFQATT, CDR2 SNEGSKA (reference sequence). With 3 bases removed from V and 3 bases from J, the gap between germline ends came to 21 bases. The CDR3 nucleotides are TGCAGTGCTAGCAGCATACCGGGACTCAGCTACTACGAGCAGTACTTC. Protein sequence: CSASSIPGLSYYEQYF.

The chain links TRBV6-5 to TRBJ2-3; TRBD2 matches 14 bases. The V and J ends lost 4 bases and 6 bases, in that order; junction bases with no gene match: 12. CDR1 and CDR2 (germline): MNHEY, SVGAGI. The CDR3 has 18 residues. The CDR3 loop reads CASSSGTSGSVSRDTQYF. As DNA, the CDR3 is TGTGCCAGCAGTTCTGGGACTAGCGGGAGTGTGAGTCGGGATACGCAGTATTTT.

The chain joins TRBV20-1 to TRBJ1-3; D remains unclear. V was cut by 1 base and J by 1 base, with 8 bases left in between. Germline CDR1 is DFQATT and CDR2 is SNEGSKA (reference sequence). This CDR3 comprises 14 residues. The DNA for the CDR3 is TGCAGTGCTAGAGGGGGTGGGTCTGGAAACACCATATATTTT. This translates into CSARGGGSGNTIYF.